Listed here are 27 T cell receptor beta chains from one sample, sequenced in a study of shared clonotypes between healthy human individuals. The table came from immunoSEQ multiplex PCR; TCRdb's copy has only in-frame clones and leaves some out. The data show about 2,500,000 clones, around 94% seen once. The sequencing sample was made of naive CD4+ T cells sorted from blood. Subset given: CD45RA+ positively selected. Every receptor here comes from a man younger than 35 in good health.

The J gene is TRBJ2-1, the V gene TRBV7-2; 9 bases map to TRBD2. From germline, CDR1 is SGHTA and CDR2 FQGNSA. There are 15 residues in the CDR3. Trimming took 5 bases from V and 7 from J; bases not matched to a gene: 9. The CDR3 sequence is CASSQGLAVRNEQFF. For the CDR3, the DNA is TGTGCCAGCAGCCAGGGACTAGCCGTTCGGAATGAGCAGTTCTTC.

This clone has only one observation. The V gene is TRBV4-1, the J gene TRBJ2-7; TRBD2 matches 10 bases. With V trimmed by 0 bases and J by 4 bases, 6 bases remained unmatched. The CDR3 extends over 16 amino acids. Per the germline V gene, CDR1 is MGHRA and CDR2 is YSYEKL. The CDR3 sequence is CASSQDVTSGTYEQYF. The CDR3 bases are TGCGCCAGCAGCCAAGATGTTACTAGCGGGACGTACGAGCAGTACTTC.

The chain is built from TRBV5-6 and TRBJ2-3; possible D gene TRBD2, 6 bases. This CDR3 has 15 residues. Germline loops: CDR1 SGHDT, CDR2 YYEEEE. Trimming cost V 4 bases and J 0 bases, with 12 bases left between them. As DNA, the CDR3 is TGTGCCAGCAGCCCCCTCGCGGGAAGCACAGATACGCAGTATTTT. Translated, it gives CASSPLAGSTDTQYF.

The chain joins TRBV5-4 to TRBJ1-4; D may be TRBD1 (6 bases). The CDR3 length is 13 residues. Trimming pared 4 bases from V and 2 bases from J, leaving 6 bases between. Germline V CDR1 and CDR2: SGHNT, YYREEE (reference sequence). Written as DNA, the CDR3 is TGTGCCAGCAGCGGACAGACTAATGAAAAACTGTTTTTT. This encodes CASSGQTNEKLFF. Complete variable domain (other parts from reference TRBV5-4 and TRBJ1-4): ETGVTQSPTHLIKTRGQQVTLRCSSQSGHNTVSWYQQALGQGPQFIFQYYREEENGRGNFPPRFSGLQFPNYSSELNVNALELDDSALYLCASSGQTNEKLFFGSGTQLSVL.

The CDR3 spells CASKPQATGELFF. CDR3 bases: TGTGCCAGTAAACCACAGGCAACCGGGGAGCTGTTTTTT. This chain links TRBV2 with TRBJ2-2; perhaps TRBD1 as D (5 bases). Germline loops: CDR1 SNHLY, CDR2 FYNNEI. The CDR3 is 13 amino acids. V lost 9 bases, J lost 5 bases, and 13 bases lay in between.

In its sample, this clone was seen once. This chain connects TRBV5-1 to TRBJ1-4, with 7 nucleotides matching TRBD1. The V segment lost 0 bases and the J segment 2 bases; nucleotides outside the gene matches: 1. Germline-derived CDR1 and CDR2 are SGHRS and YFSETQ. The CDR3 runs 15 residues. The CDR3 here is CASSLGGQTNEKLFF. CDR3 DNA: TGCGCCAGCAGCTTGGGGGGACAGACTAATGAAAAACTGTTTTTT.

The chain uses TRBV11-2 and TRBJ2-3, with D perhaps TRBD2 (7 bases). Trimming removed 0 bases at V and 7 bases at J, with 14 bases between. Germline V gives CDR1 SGHAT, CDR2 FQNNGV. The CDR3 extends over 15 amino acids. In nucleotides, the CDR3 is TGTGCCAGCAGCTTAGATGGGGGGGCGGGAAATACGCAGTATTTT. It is translated as CASSLDGGAGNTQYF. Variable domain in full (rest from reference TRBV11-2 and TRBJ2-3): EAGVAQSPRYKIIEKRQSVAFWCNPISGHATLYWYQQILGQGPKLLIQFQNNGVVDDSQLPKDRFSAERLKGVDSTLKIQPAKLEDSAVYLCASSLDGGAGNTQYFGPGTRLTVL.

The chain uses TRBV28 and TRBJ2-7; D gene ambiguous. Trimming stripped 4 bases from V and 2 bases from J, with 15 bases between. CDR1 and CDR2 from the germline V gene are MDHEN and SYDVKM. The CDR3 is 15 residues long. The CDR3 sequence: CASSSLAIGAYEQYF. The CDR3 nucleotides are TGTGCCAGCAGTTCATTAGCTATTGGAGCCTACGAGCAGTACTTC.

V and J are TRBV2 and TRBJ2-5; D not certain. With 6 bases removed from V and 2 bases from J, the gap between germline ends came to 13 bases. In germline, CDR1 is SNHLY, CDR2 FYNNEI. There are 14 residues in the CDR3. CDR3: CASRPLVNQETQYF. The CDR3 DNA reads TGTGCCAGCAGGCCACTGGTGAATCAAGAGACCCAGTACTTC.

V is TRBV11-2 and J is TRBJ1-5; D unresolved. Trimming took 5 bases from V and 4 from J, leaving 9 bases between them. The V gene's germline CDR1 is SGHAT and CDR2 FQNNGV. The CDR3 totals 13 residues. CDR3 sequence reads: CASSRRWNQPQHF. DNA of the CDR3: TGTGCCAGCAGCCGGCGATGGAATCAGCCCCAGCATTTT.

The chain is built from TRBV2 and TRBJ2-1, with D perhaps matching TRBD1 (6 bases). CDR3 length equals 13 residues. CDR1 is SNHLY and CDR2 is FYNNEI in the germline V gene. The V end lost 3 bases, the J end lost 12 bases, and 15 bases lay between the germline ends. In DNA form, the CDR3 reads TGTGCCAGCAGTGAGGGGCAGGGGTACGGGCAGTTCTTC. Its protein is CASSEGQGYGQFF.

The chain is built from TRBV28 and TRBJ2-5; no reliable D call. CDR3 length: 12 residues. V was shortened by 10 bases and J by 2 bases, with 11 bases between the two germline ends. From germline, CDR1 is MDHEN and CDR2 SYDVKM. The CDR3 loop reads CAITSTQETQYF. CDR3 bases: TGTGCCATTACATCGACTCAAGAGACCCAGTACTTC.

A note on this clone: The same CDR3 is also encoded by other DNA sequences in this sample. The chain has TRBV19 and TRBJ2-7; 12 bases align to TRBD1. The CDR3 contains 14 residues. Germline loops: CDR1 LNHDA, CDR2 SQIVND (reference sequence). After removal of 4 bases from V and 4 bases from J, the junction contained 2 bases not matched to a gene. CDR3: CASSRGQGAYEQYF. For the CDR3, the DNA is TGTGCCAGTAGTAGGGGACAGGGGGCTTACGAGCAGTACTTC.

This chain joins TRBV5-4 and TRBJ1-5; D is ambiguous. The germline V and J ends were trimmed by 4 bases and 1 base, with 12 bases remaining between them. CDR1 is SGHNT, CDR2 YYREEE, per germline (reference sequence). The CDR3 totals 15 residues. The CDR3 region has the DNA TGTGCCAGCAGCCCCCGTCCTGGAAGCAATCAGCCCCAGCATTTT. Its protein is CASSPRPGSNQPQHF.

A note on this clone: Other nucleotide sequences in the sample specify the same CDR3. V is TRBV30 and J is TRBJ1-6; 9 bases agree with TRBD1. Germline V CDR1 and CDR2: GTSNPN, SVGIG (reference sequence). V lost 2 bases to trimming and J lost 7 bases; unmatched junction nucleotides: 3. The CDR3 consists of 14 residues. CDR3 DNA: TGTGCCTGGAGTTCGACAGGGGGGAATTCACCCCTCCACTTT. This sequence encodes CAWSSTGGNSPLHF.

The chain uses TRBV5-4 and TRBJ2-2; 7 bases are shared with TRBD2. The CDR3 spans 16 residues. CDR1 is SGHNT, CDR2 YYREEE, per germline (reference sequence). J lost 1 base, V lost 0 bases, and 3 bases had no gene match. Written as DNA, the CDR3 is TGTGCCAGCAGCTTGGTAGCGGGTCTGAACACCGGGGAGCTGTTTTTT. It encodes CASSLVAGLNTGELFF.

The chain is built from TRBV4-1 and TRBJ1-4; 7 positions agree with TRBD1. CDR1 MGHRA and CDR2 YSYEKL come from the germline V gene. V lost 0 bases and J lost 2; bases outside the gene matches: 6. CDR3 length: 17 amino acids. Written as DNA, the CDR3 is TGCGCCAGCAGCCAAGATCGAGGGGGCGGCACTAATGAAAAACTGTTTTTT. Its translation: CASSQDRGGGTNEKLFF.

The table lists this clone with a count of one. The genes are TRBV6-5 and TRBJ2-3; the match to TRBD2 covers 11 bases. The trim removed 0 bases at V and 4 bases at J, leaving 3 bases unmatched. This CDR3 is 16 amino acids long. Germline-derived CDR1 and CDR2 are MNHEY and SVGAGI. CDR3 sequence: CASSYSASGRSDTQYF. Here the CDR3 DNA reads TGTGCCAGCAGTTACTCGGCTAGCGGGAGGTCAGATACGCAGTATTTT.

The J gene is TRBJ2-2, the V gene TRBV11-2; 11 bases map to TRBD1. The CDR3 consists of 16 residues. CDR1 is SGHAT and CDR2 is FQNNGV in the germline V gene. J was trimmed by 5 bases and V by 5 bases; bases with no gene match: 7. This CDR3 is CASSTLGTGGTGELFF. CDR3 nucleotides: TGTGCCAGCAGCACCTTGGGGACAGGGGGGACCGGGGAGCTGTTTTTT.

The chain joins TRBV11-3 to TRBJ2-7; 7 positions match TRBD1. V trimming: 0 bases; J trimming: 7 bases; junction bases outside the gene matches: 3. The CDR3 has 13 amino acids. Germline loops: CDR1 SGHNT, CDR2 YENEEA. The CDR3 region is CASSLDGTDEQYF. As DNA, the CDR3 is TGTGCCAGCAGCTTAGATGGGACAGATGAGCAGTACTTC.

The chain recombines TRBV14 with TRBJ2-5, with D possibly matching TRBD1 (6 bases). Germline-derived CDR1 and CDR2 are SGHDN and FVKESK. V lost 0 bases, J lost 5 bases, and 16 bases lay in between. The CDR3 contains 16 residues. CDR3 in amino acids: CASSQDLGAVWETQYF. The CDR3 bases are TGTGCCAGCAGCCAAGATTTGGGGGCCGTTTGGGAGACCCAGTACTTC.

V and J are TRBV9 and TRBJ2-2; the match to TRBD2 covers 10 bases. CDR3 length: 16 amino acids. Trimming removed 4 bases from V and 0 bases from J; junction bases left unmatched: 3. CDR1 is SGDLS, CDR2 YYNGEE, per germline. Here the CDR3 DNA reads TGTGCCAGCAGCATCACTAGCGGGGCGAACACCGGGGAGCTGTTTTTT. Its protein product is CASSITSGANTGELFF.

The J gene is TRBJ2-2, the V gene TRBV7-6; possibly TRBD2 for D (6 bases). Germline V CDR1 and CDR2: SGHVS, FNYEAQ. V gave up 4 bases and J gave up 4 bases, with 19 bases separating them. The CDR3 spans 17 residues. CDR3 amino acids: CASSSRRPVGGTGELFF. Written as DNA, the CDR3 is TGTGCCAGCAGCTCCCGTCGACCCGTGGGAGGCACCGGGGAGCTGTTTTTT.

This clone has a handful of counts. Other nucleotide sequences in the sample specify the same CDR3. V and J are TRBV18 and TRBJ1-5; D unresolved. V lost 3 bases, J lost 4 bases, and 10 bases lay in between. Germline V CDR1 and CDR2: KGHSH, LQKENI. This CDR3 contains 14 residues. As DNA, the CDR3 is TGTGCCAGCTCACCGCCCGGAAAAAATCAGCCCCAGCATTTT. Protein product: CASSPPGKNQPQHF.

The V gene is TRBV2, the J gene TRBJ1-6; unclear D gene. The V gene lost 5 bases and the J gene lost 10 bases, with 18 bases spanning the gap. CDR1 and CDR2 (germline): SNHLY, FYNNEI. The CDR3 covers 15 residues. CDR3 nucleotide sequence: TGTGCCAGCAGTACCGGGATTCTCCCCCACTCACCCCTCCACTTT. Amino acid sequence: CASSTGILPHSPLHF. The variable domain in full, completed from reference TRBV2 and TRBJ1-6, reads EPEVTQTPSHQVTQMGQEVILRCVPISNHLYFYWYRQILGQKVEFLVSFYNNEISEKSEIFDDQFSVERPDGSNFTLKIRSTKLEDSAMYFCASSTGILPHSPLHFGNGTRLTVT.

The chain couples TRBV5-4 to TRBJ2-5; TRBD2 matches at 10 bases. Unmatched junction bases numbered 8, after V lost 3 bases and J lost 6 bases. The CDR3 sequence is 15 residues long. Germline CDR1 SGHNT, CDR2 YYREEE (reference sequence). CDR3 DNA sequence: TGTGCCAGCAGCTCAGGCGATAGCGGGAGGCAGACCCAGTACTTC. It encodes CASSSGDSGRQTQYF.

The chain carries TRBV19 and TRBJ2-4; D possibly corresponds to TRBD1 (5 bases). This CDR3 is built from 11 residues. The V and J ends lost 2 bases and 12 bases respectively, with 8 bases between them. The germline CDR1 and CDR2 sequences are LNHDA and SQIVND (reference sequence). CDR3 amino acids: CASSIRGHQYF. The CDR3, as DNA: TGTGCCAGTAGTATACGTGGACATCAGTACTTC.